Listed below are T cell receptor beta chains from one sample, sequenced in a study of CD8+CD57+ T cells in acquired aplastic anemia. A single record per CDR3 protein comes from TCRdb applying MiXCR to the reads. The profile shows around 200,000 distinct CDR3 sequences, approximately 52% of them singletons. Material: sorted CD4+, CD8+, or CD8+CD57+ T cells (not recorded which) from PBMCs. These receptors originate from a human donor in good health, serving as a control. Both conserved end residues are trimmed from each CDR3. The order of the fields is V gene, D gene, J gene, CDR3 protein. D genes are given only for firm matches.

v_gene: TRBV7-2
d_gene: TRBD1
j_gene: TRBJ1-2
CDR3aa: ASSLDRGDGYT

v_gene: TRBV20-1
d_gene: NA
j_gene: TRBJ2-1
CDR3aa: SASQSNEQF

v_gene: TRBV9
d_gene: TRBD2
j_gene: TRBJ2-7
CDR3aa: ASSPGGEWEQY

v_gene: TRBV7-9
d_gene: TRBD1
j_gene: TRBJ1-5
CDR3aa: ASSLGTGGGNQPQH

v_gene: TRBV6-6
d_gene: NA
j_gene: TRBJ1-2
CDR3aa: ASSEAGASGNT

v_gene: TRBV25-1
d_gene: TRBD1
j_gene: TRBJ2-7
CDR3aa: ASSSVGDRGSYEQY

v_gene: TRBV12-3/TRBV12-4
d_gene: NA
j_gene: TRBJ1-4
CDR3aa: ASSARTAQGLEKLF

v_gene: TRBV10-3
d_gene: NA
j_gene: NA
CDR3aa: AISAGEESFSYEQY

v_gene: TRBV29-1
d_gene: NA
j_gene: TRBJ1-1
CDR3aa: QVHTENTEAF

v_gene: TRBV7-9
d_gene: TRBD2
j_gene: TRBJ2-1
CDR3aa: AGSSGGAISYNEQF

v_gene: TRBV7-9
d_gene: TRBD1
j_gene: TRBJ2-5
CDR3aa: ASSEALLGQGETQY

v_gene: TRBV25-1
d_gene: NA
j_gene: TRBJ2-3
CDR3aa: ASSDLGGDTQY

v_gene: TRBV12-3/TRBV12-4
d_gene: TRBD1
j_gene: TRBJ1-1
CDR3aa: ASSLTTGGMNTEAF

v_gene: TRBV19
d_gene: NA
j_gene: TRBJ2-2
CDR3aa: ASSMGRYAGELF

v_gene: TRBV24-1
d_gene: NA
j_gene: TRBJ1-1
CDR3aa: ATQLRDGVEAF

v_gene: TRBV5-1
d_gene: NA
j_gene: TRBJ1-5
CDR3aa: ASSLDGTTGPPQH

v_gene: TRBV9
d_gene: NA
j_gene: TRBJ1-3
CDR3aa: ASSVEGVGGNTIY

v_gene: TRBV10-3
d_gene: TRBD1
j_gene: TRBJ2-5
CDR3aa: AISPGGAESETQY

v_gene: TRBV25-1
d_gene: NA
j_gene: TRBJ2-6
CDR3aa: ASSEIWDSGADVLT

v_gene: TRBV29-1
d_gene: NA
j_gene: TRBJ1-1
CDR3aa: SSRGGTGTEAF

v_gene: TRBV7-2
d_gene: TRBD2
j_gene: TRBJ2-5
CDR3aa: ASTSSGGAAEETQY

v_gene: TRBV18
d_gene: NA
j_gene: TRBJ2-7
CDR3aa: ASSATTDTYEQY

v_gene: TRBV25-1
d_gene: NA
j_gene: TRBJ2-7
CDR3aa: ASSNSGSSYERY

v_gene: TRBV28
d_gene: TRBD1
j_gene: TRBJ1-5
CDR3aa: ASSIWTGEGNQPQH

v_gene: TRBV5-1
d_gene: NA
j_gene: TRBJ1-4
CDR3aa: ASSTAPNEKLF

v_gene: TRBV7-9
d_gene: NA
j_gene: TRBJ1-5
CDR3aa: ASSEQGDQPQH

v_gene: TRBV4-1
d_gene: NA
j_gene: TRBJ2-6
CDR3aa: ASTTAGYSGANVLT

v_gene: TRBV5-1
d_gene: TRBD1
j_gene: TRBJ2-7
CDR3aa: ASSWRDRSDEQY